This T cell receptor (beta chain) comes out of a study of Graves' ophthalmopathy and Graves' hyperthyroidism. Notes on the study in general: Forecasting of ophthalmopathy progression by the model achieved around 71% sensitivity and approximately 72% specificity.

Amplification of the TCR beta CDR3 regions used RNA transcripts (as template). The library came from an HTBI-primed first-round RT-PCR and a second-round multiplex PCR. TCRdb used MiXCR to reprocess the multiplex PCR reads, holding one entry per CDR3 protein. The repertoire holds approximately 210,000 distinct CDR3 sequences, with approximately 28% as singletons. In regard to this clonotype: Antigen specificity is unknown.

The V gene lost 7 bases and the J gene lost 7 bases, with 10 bases spanning the gap. The CDR3 covers 11 residues. A volume of about 9.7 ml of fresh peripheral blood supplied the PBMCs. V is TRBV12-3 or TRBV12-4 and J is TRBJ1-1; D may be TRBD1 (5 bases). The sequence was obtained from a man aged 45-65 years with Graves' ophthalmopathy. The source material was peripheral blood. CDR3 nucleotide sequence: TGTGCCAGCACCCGGGACGGTGAAGCTTTCTTT. Its translation is CASTRDGEAFF.